A single sample is the source of the 25 T cell receptor beta chains below, sequenced in a study of blood T cell repertoires in COVID-19. Data came from immunoSEQ multiplex PCR; TCRdb stores just in-frame clones and leaves some out. The sample gives roughly 380,000 clones, 87% of which show up once; around 3% is in the top ten. The sequencing sample was made of PBMCs or T cells enriched from blood (not recorded which). All receptors come from a woman aged 25 to 45 who had recovered from COVID-19.

The J gene is TRBJ2-3, the V gene TRBV7-9; 7 bases are shared with TRBD1. The CDR3 sequence is 15 residues long. Trimming at V came to 4 bases and at J to 5 bases, leaving 9 bases not matched to a gene. In germline, CDR1 is SEHNR, CDR2 FQNEAQ (reference sequence). The CDR3 loop is CASSSTTGLGDTQYF. In DNA, the CDR3 is TGTGCCAGCAGCTCGACGACAGGGTTGGGAGATACGCAGTATTTT.

The sample holds one count of this clone. The chain joins TRBV5-4 to TRBJ2-1, with D perhaps TRBD2 (6 bases). The CDR3 has 15 amino acids. V shed 0 bases and J shed 4 bases, with 11 bases lying between them. Germline V gives CDR1 SGHNT, CDR2 YYREEE (reference sequence). DNA for the CDR3: TGTGCCAGCAGCTTGGCTGGGACTTCGTACAATGAGCAGTTCTTC. Its protein is CASSLAGTSYNEQFF.

The rearrangement joins TRBV3-1 (or the pseudogene TRBV3-2) to TRBJ2-3; 10 bases align to TRBD2. The CDR3 is 18 amino acids. Germline CDR1 reads LGHDT; CDR2 reads YNNKEL (reference sequence). V gave up 5 bases and J gave up 5 bases; unmatched junction bases: 16. CDR3 sequence: CASSTNTALAGWLDTQYF. The CDR3 DNA sequence: TGTGCCAGCAGCACGAATACCGCACTAGCGGGATGGCTAGATACGCAGTATTTT.

The chain recombines TRBV12-3 or TRBV12-4 with TRBJ1-1; D uncertain. With 6 bases removed from V and 6 bases from J, the gap between germline ends came to 11 bases. This CDR3 spans 12 amino acids. The CDR3 DNA reads as TGTGCCAGCAGCCGCCCACGAGCTGAAGCTTTCTTT. Translation gives CASSRPRAEAFF.

The V call is TRBV28, the J call TRBJ1-2, with 7 bases fitting TRBD1. CDR1 and CDR2 (germline): MDHEN, SYDVKM. Trimming at V came to 2 bases and at J to 4 bases, leaving 4 bases not matched to a gene. The CDR3 totals 14 residues. The DNA for the CDR3 is TGTGCCAGCAGTTTACGACAGGGAATCTATGGCTACACCTTC. This codes for CASSLRQGIYGYTF.

The chain employs TRBV11-2 and TRBJ2-3; 9 bases line up with TRBD2. Germline V lookup: CDR1 SGHAT, CDR2 FQNNGV. J gave up 2 bases and V 5 bases, and 8 bases lay outside the gene matches. This CDR3 is built from 16 residues. The CDR3 reads CASSPTASGNTDTQYF. CDR3 nucleotide sequence: TGTGCCAGCAGCCCCACTGCTAGCGGGAACACAGATACGCAGTATTTT.

The chain has TRBV7-2 and TRBJ2-1; 7 nucleotides match TRBD2. CDR3 size: 16 residues. Germline V gene data show CDR1 as SGHTA and CDR2 as FQGNSA. J was trimmed by 4 bases and V by 7 bases; bases with no gene match: 13. CDR3 sequence reads: CASTRRAGVGYNEQFF. The DNA of the CDR3 is TGTGCCAGCACCCGTAGGGCGGGAGTCGGATACAATGAGCAGTTCTTC. Looking up the rest from reference TRBV7-2 and TRBJ2-1 gives the full variable domain: GAGVSQSPSNKVTEKGKDVELRCDPISGHTALYWYRQSLGQGLEFLIYFQGNSAPDKSGLPSDRFSAERTGGSVSTLTIQRTQQEDSAVYLCASTRRAGVGYNEQFFGPGTRLTVL.

CDR3 sequence: CASSYSAGGPGEQYF. CDR3 coding DNA: TGTGCCAGCAGTTACTCGGCGGGAGGGCCGGGGGAGCAGTACTTC. The rearrangement joins TRBV6-2 or TRBV6-3 to TRBJ2-7, with 9 nucleotides matching TRBD2. CDR3 length: 15 amino acids. V lost 0 bases to trimming and J lost 7 bases; unmatched junction nucleotides: 7. From germline, CDR1 is MNHEY and CDR2 SVGEGT.

This chain connects TRBV11-2 to TRBJ1-2; TRBD1 matches at 7 bases. The CDR3 sequence is 13 residues long. After removal of 5 bases from V and 7 bases from J, the junction contained 7 bases not matched to a gene. In germline, CDR1 is SGHAT, CDR2 FQNNGV. CDR3 in amino acids: CASSPGGIGGYTF. CDR3 nucleotides: TGTGCCAGCAGCCCAGGGGGAATAGGTGGCTACACCTTC.

The rearrangement joins TRBV14 to TRBJ2-7; possible D gene TRBD1, 6 bases. Germline loops: CDR1 SGHDN, CDR2 FVKESK. This CDR3 is 16 amino acids long. V was pared by 4 bases and J by 7 bases, with 23 bases between. The DNA for the CDR3 is TGTGCCAGCAGCCCTCGTGGGGGCCCGCCGGGATGGGAGCAGTACTTC. It codes for CASSPRGGPPGWEQYF.

This clone was seen just once. The chain joins TRBV6-5 to TRBJ1-6; 9 bases fit TRBD1. J was trimmed by 8 bases and V by 6 bases; bases with no gene match: 8. CDR3 length equals 15 residues. The germline gives CDR1 MNHEY, CDR2 SVGAGI. The CDR3 nucleotides read TGTGCCAGCAGCATCTCGGGACAGGGTGATTCACCCCTCCACTTT. This encodes CASSISGQGDSPLHF.

The chain is built from TRBV7-6 and TRBJ2-5, with 7 positions matching TRBD1. The germline gives CDR1 SGHVS, CDR2 FNYEAQ. J was trimmed by 5 bases and V by 1 base; bases with no gene match: 4. The length of the CDR3 is 14 residues. CDR3 coding DNA: TGTGCCAGCAGCTTAGTTTTGGGACAGGAGACCCAGTACTTC. This gives the protein CASSLVLGQETQYF.

The CDR3 loop reads CASSTVNPDTQYF. The CDR3 bases are TGTGCCAGCAGTACAGTTAACCCAGATACGCAGTATTTT. The V gene is TRBV6-5, the J gene TRBJ2-3; D not resolved. Per the germline V gene, CDR1 is MNHEY and CDR2 is SVGAGI. The length of the CDR3 is 13 residues. V shed 5 bases and J shed 4 bases, with 10 bases lying between them.

This clone was seen once. CDR3 residues: CATSDSSGDTQYF. CDR3 nucleotides: TGTGCCACCAGTGATTCCAGCGGAGATACGCAGTATTTT. The rearrangement uses TRBV24-1 and TRBJ2-3, with D tentatively TRBD2 (5 bases). This CDR3 comprises 13 residues. Looked up from germline, CDR1 is KGHDR and CDR2 is SFDVKD. Trimming shortened V by 2 bases and J by 5 bases, and 7 bases separated the two germline ends.

The chain uses TRBV10-3 and TRBJ2-7; D gene ambiguous. Germline CDR1 reads ENHRY; CDR2 reads SYGVKD. Trimming stripped 3 bases from V and 3 bases from J, with 6 bases between. The CDR3 length is 12 residues. The CDR3 DNA is TGTGCCATCAGTGACACTGACTACGAGCAGTACTTC. This encodes CAISDTDYEQYF.

There are a few counts of this clone. This sample also contains other DNA sequences that code for the same CDR3. This rearrangement joins TRBV20-1 to TRBJ2-7; D ambiguous. The germline V gene encodes CDR1 DFQATT and CDR2 SNEGSKA (reference sequence). CDR3 length: 11 residues. Trimming stripped 3 bases from V and 3 bases from J, with 6 bases between. The CDR3 loop reads CSASPGYEQYF. The CDR3 DNA sequence: TGCAGTGCTAGCCCCGGCTACGAGCAGTACTTC.

CDR3 region: CASSPGRVLYEQYF. CDR3 sequence (DNA): TGTGCCAGCAGCCCGGGAAGGGTTTTGTACGAGCAGTACTTC. The chain joins TRBV3-1 (or the pseudogene TRBV3-2) to TRBJ2-7; D possibly corresponds to TRBD2 (5 bases). Trimming removed 4 bases from V and 4 bases from J, with 14 bases in between. This CDR3 region has 14 residues. In germline, CDR1 is LGHDT, CDR2 YNNKEL (reference sequence).

The chain is built from TRBV7-2 and TRBJ2-1, with 8 bases matching TRBD1. This CDR3 contains 16 residues. CDR1 and CDR2 (germline): SGHTA, FQGNSA. V shed 0 bases and J 6 bases; nucleotides not matched to a gene: 7. The CDR3 loop is CASSLAPGQDLNEQFF. CDR3 DNA: TGTGCCAGCAGCTTAGCCCCGGGACAGGACCTCAATGAGCAGTTCTTC.

V gene TRBV5-1 combines with J gene TRBJ2-3; no definite D call. V was pared by 2 bases and J by 4 bases, with 14 bases between. The CDR3 runs 15 residues. Germline V gene lookup returns CDR1 SGHRS and CDR2 YFSETQ. The CDR3 loop is CASSFSSRVPDTQYF. DNA of the CDR3: TGCGCCAGCAGCTTTAGCTCCCGCGTCCCAGATACGCAGTATTTT.

This sequence joins TRBV4-2 and TRBJ2-3, with 8 bases aligning to TRBD1. V was pared by 4 bases and J by 0 bases, with 18 bases of the junction left unmatched. Germline-derived CDR1 and CDR2 are LGHNA and YNFKEQ. The CDR3 runs 20 residues. CDR3 coding DNA: TGTGCCAGCAGCCTCCCTGGGCAGGGGGCCCCTTTTTCTAGCACAGATACGCAGTATTTT. Protein: CASSLPGQGAPFSSTDTQYF.

This chain connects TRBV2 to TRBJ2-7; 7 nucleotides align to TRBD1. CDR3 length: 14 residues. V lost 7 bases to trimming and J lost 2 bases; unmatched junction nucleotides: 8. The germline CDR1 and CDR2 sequences are SNHLY and FYNNEI. CDR3 in amino acids: CASKWDSPTYEQYF. CDR3 in DNA: TGTGCCAGCAAGTGGGACAGCCCGACCTACGAGCAGTACTTC. Full variable domain (outside the CDR3, taken from reference TRBV2 and TRBJ2-7): EPEVTQTPSHQVTQMGQEVILRCVPISNHLYFYWYRQILGQKVEFLVSFYNNEISEKSEIFDDQFSVERPDGSNFTLKIRSTKLEDSAMYFCASKWDSPTYEQYFGPGTRLTVT.

This rearrangement joins TRBV18 to TRBJ1-1; D may be TRBD1 (5 bases). CDR1 is KGHSH, CDR2 LQKENI, per germline. Deletions cut 0 bases from V and 4 bases from J, with 9 bases between. The CDR3 covers 14 residues. As DNA, the CDR3 is TGTGCCAGCTCACCACCTCAGGGTGGCACTGAAGCTTTCTTT. Its protein product is CASSPPQGGTEAFF.

The chain uses TRBV6-5 and TRBJ1-4, with D unresolved. Trimming cost V 6 bases and J 0 bases, with 11 bases left between them. There are 15 residues in the CDR3. CDR1 and CDR2 (germline): MNHEY, SVGAGI. The CDR3 protein is CASRTNTATNEKLFF. CDR3 nucleotide sequence: TGTGCCAGCAGAACGAATACAGCAACTAATGAAAAACTGTTTTTT.

This chain connects TRBV3-1 (or the pseudogene TRBV3-2) to TRBJ1-3, with a weak D call TRBD1 (5 bases). The ends were cut back, 1 base at V and 4 bases at J, with 17 bases in the middle. The CDR3 is 17 residues long. In germline, CDR1 is LGHDT, CDR2 YNNKEL (reference sequence). The CDR3 bases are TGTGCCAGCAGCCAAGCTCCTCTCGGGGGTAAAGGAAACACCATATATTTT. It specifies CASSQAPLGGKGNTIYF.

This rearrangement joins TRBV2 to TRBJ1-5, with 9 bases aligning to TRBD1. The CDR3 is made up of 13 amino acids. J lost 6 bases, V lost 6 bases, and 3 bases had no gene match. The germline CDR1 and CDR2 sequences are SNHLY and FYNNEI. CDR3 in amino acids: CASRQGASQPQHF. In DNA form, the CDR3 reads TGTGCCAGCAGACAGGGGGCCTCTCAGCCCCAGCATTTT.